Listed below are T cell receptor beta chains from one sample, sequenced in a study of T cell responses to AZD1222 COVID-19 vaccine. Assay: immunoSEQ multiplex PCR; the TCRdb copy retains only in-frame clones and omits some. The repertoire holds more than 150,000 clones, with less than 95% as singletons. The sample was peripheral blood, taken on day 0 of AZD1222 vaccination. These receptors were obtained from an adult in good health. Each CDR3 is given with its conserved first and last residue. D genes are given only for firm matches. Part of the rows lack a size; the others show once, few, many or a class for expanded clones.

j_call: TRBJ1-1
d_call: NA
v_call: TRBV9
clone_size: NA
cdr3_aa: CASSVESWGEAFF
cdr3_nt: TGTGCCAGCAGCGTAGAGAGTTGGGGGGAAGCTTTCTTT

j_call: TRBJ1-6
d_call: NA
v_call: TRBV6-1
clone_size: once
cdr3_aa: CASSEVLSNSPLHF
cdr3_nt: TGTGCCAGCAGTGAAGTATTGAGTAATTCACCCCTCCACTTT

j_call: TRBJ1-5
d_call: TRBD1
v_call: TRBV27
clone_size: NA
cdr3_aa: CASSPIGTGHYQPQHF
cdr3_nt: TGTGCCAGCAGTCCTATAGGGACAGGGCATTATCAGCCCCAGCATTTT

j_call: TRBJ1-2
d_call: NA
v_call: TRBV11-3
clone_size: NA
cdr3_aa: CASGGSNYGYTF
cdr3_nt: TGTGCTAGCGGCGGGTCTAACTATGGCTACACCTTC

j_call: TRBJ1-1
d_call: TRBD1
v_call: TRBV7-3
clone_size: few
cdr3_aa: CASSLRPTGEAFF
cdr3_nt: TGTGCCAGCAGCTTACGCCCGACAGGGGAAGCTTTCTTT

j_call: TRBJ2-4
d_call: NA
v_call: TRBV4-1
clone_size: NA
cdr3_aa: CASSQELGRGKNIQYF
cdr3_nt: TGCGCCAGCAGCCAAGAGTTGGGACGGGGCAAAAACATTCAGTACTTC

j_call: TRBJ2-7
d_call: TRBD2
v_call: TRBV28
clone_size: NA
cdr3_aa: CATKLAGGYEQYF
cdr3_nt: TGTGCCACCAAGCTAGCGGGAGGCTACGAGCAGTACTTC

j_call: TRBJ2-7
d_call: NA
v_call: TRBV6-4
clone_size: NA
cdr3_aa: CASSDSMGGHSYEQYF
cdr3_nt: TGTGCCAGCAGTGACTCGATGGGGGGCCACTCCTACGAGCAGTACTTC

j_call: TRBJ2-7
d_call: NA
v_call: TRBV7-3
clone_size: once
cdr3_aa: CASSRGASSYEQYF
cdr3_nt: TGTGCCAGCAGCCGGGGGGCGAGCTCCTACGAGCAGTACTTC

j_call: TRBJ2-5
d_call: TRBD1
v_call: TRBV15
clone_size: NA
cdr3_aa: CATSNRDSVKETQYF
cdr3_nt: TGTGCCACCAGCAACCGGGACAGTGTCAAAGAGACCCAGTACTTC

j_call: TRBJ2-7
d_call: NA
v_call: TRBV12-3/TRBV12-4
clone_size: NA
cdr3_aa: CASSPGDFHEQYF
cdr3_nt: TGTGCCAGCAGTCCGGGGGACTTCCACGAGCAGTACTTC

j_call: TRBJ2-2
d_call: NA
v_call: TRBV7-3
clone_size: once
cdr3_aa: CASSQGTGELFF
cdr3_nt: TGTGCCAGCAGCCAGGGAACCGGGGAGCTGTTTTTT

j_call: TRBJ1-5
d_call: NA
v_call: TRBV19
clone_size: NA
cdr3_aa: CASSIRQIDQPQHF
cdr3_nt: TGTGCCAGTAGTATTCGACAGATCGATCAGCCCCAGCATTTT

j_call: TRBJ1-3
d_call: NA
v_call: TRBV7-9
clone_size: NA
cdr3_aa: CASSLWGRSDSGDTIYF
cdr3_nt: TGTGCCAGCAGCTTATGGGGTCGCAGTGACTCCGGGGACACCATATATTTT

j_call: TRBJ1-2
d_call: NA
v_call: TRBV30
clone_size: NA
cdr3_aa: CAWGLGQRGYGYTF
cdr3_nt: TGTGCCTGGGGCCTGGGGCAGCGCGGCTATGGCTACACCTTC

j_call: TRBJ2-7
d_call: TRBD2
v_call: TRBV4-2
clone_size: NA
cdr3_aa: CASSQVEVREAPHHEQYF
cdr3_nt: TGTGCCAGCAGCCAAGTGGAGGTGCGGGAGGCCCCTCACCACGAGCAGTACTTC

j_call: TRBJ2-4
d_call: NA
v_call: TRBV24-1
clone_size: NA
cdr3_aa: CATSEGETDIQYF
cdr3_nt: TGTGCCACCAGTGAAGGAGAGACAGACATTCAGTACTTC

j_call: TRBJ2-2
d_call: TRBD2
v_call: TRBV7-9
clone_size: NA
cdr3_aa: CASTSPLAVNTGELFF
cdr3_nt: TGTGCCAGCACCTCCCCACTAGCGGTCAACACCGGGGAGCTGTTTTTT

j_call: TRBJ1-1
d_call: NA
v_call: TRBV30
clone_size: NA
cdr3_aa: CAWSVRGSGAFF
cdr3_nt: TGTGCCTGGAGTGTAAGAGGTAGTGGGGCTTTCTTT

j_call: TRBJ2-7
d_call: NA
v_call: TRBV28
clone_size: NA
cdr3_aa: CASLAAGAGIYEQYF
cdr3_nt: TGTGCCAGCCTAGCCGCGGGGGCGGGGATCTACGAGCAGTACTTC

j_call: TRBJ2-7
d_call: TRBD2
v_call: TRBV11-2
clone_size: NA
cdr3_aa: CASSWAEAEREGFTYEQYF
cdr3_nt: TGTGCCAGCAGCTGGGCTGAGGCCGAGCGGGAGGGTTTCACCTACGAGCAGTACTTC

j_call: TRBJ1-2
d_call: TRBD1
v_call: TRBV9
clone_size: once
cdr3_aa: CASSVGGQGYGYTF
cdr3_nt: TGTGCCAGCAGCGTGGGGGGACAGGGATATGGCTACACCTTC

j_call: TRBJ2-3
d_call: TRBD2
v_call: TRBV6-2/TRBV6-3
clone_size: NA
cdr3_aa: CASSSGTSGIEDTQYF
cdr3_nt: TGTGCCAGCAGTTCCGGGACTAGCGGGATCGAAGATACGCAGTATTTT

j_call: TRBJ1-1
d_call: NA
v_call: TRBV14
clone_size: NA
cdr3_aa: CASSHPNTEAFF
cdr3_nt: TGTGCCAGCAGCCACCCTAACACTGAAGCTTTCTTT